Shown below are 27 T cell receptor beta chains from a single sample sequenced in a study of T cells expressing NK-cell markers. Following a re-call of the 5' RACE reads, TCRdb has one entry per CDR3 protein and lacks DNA. The repertoire table contains about 460,000 distinct CDR3 sequences. Sequencing was done on a sample of blood T cells: a sorted CD56 or NKG2C T cell subset, CD4+ or CD8+ T cells, or bulk PBMC T cells (not recorded which). Receptors were obtained from a woman aged 45-59 years in good health.

The chain is built from TRBV7-6 and TRBJ2-5; TCRdb returns TRBD1, unconfirmable since there is no DNA. CDR1 is SGHVS, CDR2 FNYEAQ, per germline. The CDR3 is 16 amino acids. The CDR3 loop is CASSLGTGGLQETQYF.

The chain joins TRBV29-1 to TRBJ2-1. The germline V gene encodes CDR1 SQVTM and CDR2 ANQGSEA. The CDR3 sequence is 13 residues long. CDR3 sequence reads: CSVGQVQRNEQFF.

The V call is TRBV5-1, the J call TRBJ2-1. Germline loops: CDR1 SGHRS, CDR2 YFSETQ. This CDR3 is 11 amino acids long. CDR3 region: CASSAPDEQFF.

The chain combines TRBV24-1 with TRBJ1-5; TCRdb selects TRBD1, and the lack of DNA leaves this call unchecked. CDR1 is KGHDR, CDR2 SFDVKD, per germline. The CDR3 runs to 16 residues. The CDR3: CATLRGSDRARQPQHF.

CDR3 residues: CASRNRQMNTEAFF. J is TRBJ1-1 and V is TRBV5-1. In germline, CDR1 is SGHRS, CDR2 YFSETQ. The CDR3 loop spans 14 amino acids. Drawing the rest from reference TRBV5-1 and TRBJ1-1, the complete variable domain is KAGVTQTPRYLIKTRGQQVTLSCSPISGHRSVSWYQQTPGQGLQFLFEYFSETQRNKGNFPGRFSGRQFSNSRSEMNVSTLELGDSALYLCASRNRQMNTEAFFGQGTRLTVV.

The chain carries TRBV5-1 and TRBJ2-5; TCRdb returns TRBD1, unconfirmable since there is no DNA. Germline CDR1 reads SGHRS; CDR2 reads YFSETQ. The CDR3 spans 14 residues. CDR3: CATRPGHLGETQYF.

The CDR3 is CASAFSGRSPYEQYF. This chain connects TRBV5-1 to TRBJ2-7; the TCRdb call, TRBD2, lacks DNA for checking. The CDR3 totals 15 residues. Germline values: CDR1 SGHRS, CDR2 YFSETQ.

The J gene is TRBJ2-1, the V gene TRBV5-6; TCRdb's assignment of TRBD2 cannot be checked, as there is no DNA. CDR3 length: 17 amino acids. CDR1 is SGHDT, CDR2 YYEEEE, per germline. The CDR3 loop reads CASIERLVAVPHNEQFF.

The V call is TRBV7-8, the J call TRBJ2-3; there is no DNA to check the TCRdb D call of TRBD1. Per the germline V gene, CDR1 is SGHVS and CDR2 is FQNEAQ. The CDR3 runs 16 residues. The CDR3: CASSPLTGGSTDTQYF.

The rearrangement joins TRBV5-6 to TRBJ1-4. CDR1 and CDR2 from the germline V gene are SGHDT and YYEEEE. This CDR3 is built from 14 residues. CDR3 sequence reads: CASSLRVKGEKLFF.

The chain couples TRBV7-9 to TRBJ2-2. The CDR3 is 16 amino acids. CDR1 and CDR2 from the germline V gene are SEHNR and FQNEAQ (reference sequence). The CDR3 loop is CASTPPGLSNTGELFF.

The V and J genes are TRBV2 and TRBJ2-5. The length of the CDR3 is 12 residues. Per the germline V gene, CDR1 is SNHLY and CDR2 is FYNNEI. The CDR3 protein is CASMRAEETQYF.

The CDR3 is CASSSTTGPKYNEQFF. The rearrangement links TRBV5-1 to TRBJ2-1. CDR1 SGHRS and CDR2 YFSETQ come from the germline V gene. The CDR3 extends over 16 amino acids.

The CDR3 is CASSPIVWSPEKLFF. The rearrangement uses TRBV7-9 and TRBJ1-4. Germline V CDR1 and CDR2: SEHNR, FQNEAQ (reference sequence). The CDR3 is 15 amino acids.

The V call is TRBV11-1, the J call TRBJ2-3; without DNA, the TCRdb call of TRBD2 cannot be checked. In germline, CDR1 is SGHAT, CDR2 FQDESV (reference sequence). This CDR3 has 16 residues. CDR3 amino acids: CASSKSRDPVTDTQYF.

The CDR3 here is CASSLGSGAILGTDTQYF. The chain recombines TRBV12-3 or TRBV12-4 with TRBJ2-3; the D call of TRBD1 rests on TCRdb alone, since no DNA is present to check it. This CDR3 has 18 amino acids.

This chain connects TRBV5-1 to TRBJ2-5; TCRdb picks TRBD2, but there is no DNA to check that call. The CDR3 runs to 15 residues. CDR1 is SGHRS, CDR2 YFSETQ, per germline. CDR3 loop: CASSFVAANQETQYF.

The V call is TRBV4-2, the J call TRBJ2-1; checking the TCRdb D call of TRBD2 is not possible without DNA. Germline CDR1 reads LGHNA; CDR2 reads YNFKEQ. This CDR3 comprises 16 residues. CDR3 residues: CASSQGEGVRVNEQFF.

This chain joins TRBV5-1 and TRBJ2-7; the D call from TCRdb, TRBD1, cannot be confirmed without DNA. Germline CDR1 reads SGHRS; CDR2 reads YFSETQ. CDR3 length: 14 residues. This CDR3 reads CASSLDGQKFEQYF.

V gene TRBV12-3 or TRBV12-4 combines with J gene TRBJ2-3. This CDR3 region has 12 residues. CDR3 in amino acids: CASSLHADTQYF.

The chain has TRBV27 and TRBJ2-2; TCRdb returns TRBD2, unconfirmable since there is no DNA. Germline assignment: CDR1 MNHEY and CDR2 SMNVEV (reference sequence). The CDR3 has 18 amino acids. CDR3 residues: CASSPPGGGSGGTGELFF.

The V call is TRBV12-3 or TRBV12-4, the J call TRBJ2-2; absent DNA, TCRdb's TRBD1 call cannot be checked. There are 15 residues in the CDR3. CDR3 sequence reads: CASSTGGADTGELFF.

V usage is TRBV6-1 and J usage is TRBJ2-5; TCRdb selects TRBD2, and the lack of DNA leaves this call unchecked. The germline CDR1 and CDR2 sequences are MNHNS and SASEGT. This CDR3 comprises 19 residues. The CDR3 loop reads CASSEWPSGSSSLGETQYF.

The chain carries TRBV20-1 and TRBJ2-7; TCRdb lists TRBD1, though no DNA is available to test this call. The CDR3 runs to 13 residues. The germline CDR1 and CDR2 sequences are DFQATT and SNEGSKA (reference sequence). CDR3 amino acids: CSARDAQGYEQYF.

The chain recombines TRBV7-8 with TRBJ2-3; TCRdb lists TRBD1, though no DNA is available to test this call. The germline gives CDR1 SGHVS, CDR2 FQNEAQ. This CDR3 spans 15 amino acids. The CDR3 loop reads CASSPSGGVPDTQYF.

This rearrangement joins TRBV3-1 to TRBJ2-2; TCRdb names TRBD2, which stays unverified in the absence of DNA. CDR1 is LGHDT and CDR2 is YNNKEL in the germline V gene (reference sequence). This CDR3 has 16 amino acids. CDR3 protein: CASSESGRAVAGELFF.

V and J are TRBV20-1 and TRBJ2-1; TCRdb's D call, TRBD2, is unchecked because there is no DNA. Germline V gene data show CDR1 as DFQATT and CDR2 as SNEGSKA (reference sequence). The CDR3 totals 21 residues. The CDR3: CSARDRAGLAGASYSYNEQFF.